Below, 8 T cell receptor beta chains from the same sample are listed, as sequenced in a study of blood T cell repertoires in COVID-19. Only in-frame clones appear in the TCRdb table, and some are missing; sequencing was by immunoSEQ multiplex PCR. This table holds some 490,000 clones, approximately 86% found once. The sequencing input was PBMCs or T cells enriched from blood (not recorded which). The receptors were sampled from a woman aged 60 to 75 who had recovered from COVID-19.

The genes are TRBV15 and TRBJ2-3; tentative D call: TRBD1 (6 bases). Germline lookup yields CDR1 LNHNV and CDR2 YYDKDF (reference sequence). Trimming shortened V by 5 bases and J by 4 bases, and 10 bases separated the two germline ends. This CDR3 region has 13 residues. CDR3 loop: CATSGRQADTQYF. In DNA, the CDR3 is TGTGCCACCAGCGGACGACAGGCAGATACGCAGTATTTT. The whole variable domain, remainder taken from reference TRBV15 and TRBJ2-3, is DAMVIQNPRYQVTQFGKPVTLSCSQTLNHNVMYWYQQKSSQAPKLLFHYYDKDFNNEADTPDNFQSRRPNTSFCFLDIRSPGLGDTAMYLCATSGRQADTQYFGPGTRLTVL.

The J gene is TRBJ2-6, the V gene TRBV5-6, with D unresolved. The CDR3 length is 16 residues. Per germline, CDR1 SGHDT and CDR2 YYEEEE. Trimming left V 1 base short and J 2 bases short, with 10 bases between. The CDR3 DNA reads as TGTGCCAGCAGCTTGCCTTACGAGGCTGGGGCCAACGTCCTGACTTTC. This translates into CASSLPYEAGANVLTF. Based on the CDR3 plus reference TRBV5-6 and TRBJ2-6, the full variable domain is DAGVTQSPTHLIKTRGQQVTLRCSPKSGHDTVSWYQQALGQGPQFIFQYYEEEERQRGNFPDRFSGHQFPNYSSELNVNALLLGDSALYLCASSLPYEAGANVLTFGAGSRLTVL.

J is TRBJ2-2 and V is TRBV30; D may be TRBD1 (5 bases). The length of the CDR3 is 13 residues. From germline, CDR1 is GTSNPN and CDR2 SVGIG (reference sequence). Trimming left V 5 bases short and J 0 bases short, with 7 bases between. The CDR3 sequence: CAWDSSNTGELFF. The CDR3 nucleotides are TGTGCCTGGGACAGCTCGAACACCGGGGAGCTGTTTTTT.

With regard to this clone: No DNA is shown, since the ends of the CDR3 on it are uncertain; the CDR3 is the one TCRdb lists. The V gene is TRBV12-5, the J gene TRBJ1-5. Germline V gene sequence: CDR1 LGHNT, CDR2 FRNRAP. The CDR3 has 14 residues if both end residues are counted. The CDR3 here is CASGLGTGSQPQHF.

The rearrangement links TRBV10-3 to TRBJ2-2, with D perhaps matching TRBD1 (5 bases). The CDR3 is 13 residues long. With 6 bases removed from V and 1 base from J, the gap between germline ends came to 6 bases. Germline loops: CDR1 ENHRY, CDR2 SYGVKD. The CDR3 coding sequence is TGTGCCATCAGAAGGGGGAACACCGGGGAGCTGTTTTTT. It yields the protein CAIRRGNTGELFF.

The chain couples TRBV19 to TRBJ2-7; TRBD2 matches at 11 bases. CDR3 length: 15 amino acids. The germline V gene has CDR1 LNHDA and CDR2 SQIVND (reference sequence). After removal of 5 bases from V and 4 bases from J, the junction contained 7 bases not matched to a gene. This CDR3 is CASSPGTSGAYEQYF. CDR3 nucleotides: TGTGCCAGTAGTCCGGGGACTAGCGGTGCGTACGAGCAGTACTTC. The full variable domain, with the rest looked up from reference TRBV19 and TRBJ2-7, is DGGITQSPKYLFRKEGQNVTLSCEQNLNHDAMYWYRQDPGQGLRLIYYSQIVNDFQKGDIAEGYSVSREKKESFPLTVTSAQKNPTAFYLCASSPGTSGAYEQYFGPGTRLTVT.

The genes are TRBV29-1 and TRBJ1-1; TRBD1 aligns across 11 bases. Germline assignment: CDR1 SQVTM and CDR2 ANQGSEA. The ends lost 6 bases at V and 4 bases at J; junction bases unmatched: 7. This CDR3 has 14 residues. The CDR3 DNA is TGCAGCGTCACCGTGGGACAGGGGGGCACTGAAGCTTTCTTT. Its protein is CSVTVGQGGTEAFF.

V and J are TRBV4-1 and TRBJ2-7, with a tentative D call TRBD1 (6 bases). There are 15 residues in the CDR3. Germline V gene lookup returns CDR1 MGHRA and CDR2 YSYEKL. Trimming removed 5 bases at V and 0 bases at J, with 14 bases between. CDR3 nucleotide sequence: TGCGCCAGCAGCTTGGGACAAGATAACTCCTACGAGCAGTACTTC. It translates to CASSLGQDNSYEQYF.